The 10 T cell receptor beta chains listed next were all sequenced from one sample in a study of cytomegalovirus exposure and HLA in healthy donors. The PCR was carried out with 60 Vbeta primers and 13 Jbeta primers. Some clones are missing from TCRdb's copy, which holds only in-frame ones; the method was immunoSEQ multiplex PCR. The data show 130,000 or so clones, approximately 80% seen once. Sequencing was done on a sample of PBMCs. Source of these receptors: a man under 40 in good health and CMV-seronegative.

This clone occurred once. The chain joins TRBV6-5 to TRBJ1-3; weak D call: TRBD1 (5 bases). Germline V CDR1 and CDR2: MNHEY, SVGAGI. The V gene lost 0 bases and the J gene lost 4 bases, with 13 bases spanning the gap. The CDR3 is 16 amino acids. The CDR3 DNA is TGTGCCAGCAGTTACTCGCAGGGCGGCTTAGGAAACACCATATATTTT. Its translation: CASSYSQGGLGNTIYF.

V and J are TRBV29-1 and TRBJ1-1; the D gene is possibly TRBD1 (6 bases). The CDR3 is 12 amino acids. Germline lookup yields CDR1 SQVTM and CDR2 ANQGSEA. V was trimmed by 8 bases and J by 4 bases, leaving 14 bases between them. CDR3 in amino acids: CSPEGVSTEAFF. Here the CDR3 DNA reads TGCAGCCCCGAGGGGGTTAGCACTGAAGCTTTCTTT.

V and J are TRBV5-1 and TRBJ2-1, with 9 bases lining up with TRBD1. Losses at the gene ends were 3 bases for V and 8 bases for J; bases not matched to a gene: 12. This CDR3 spans 16 amino acids. CDR1 is SGHRS and CDR2 is YFSETQ in the germline V gene. CDR3 amino acids: CASSSAGTGFIHEQFF. CDR3 bases: TGCGCCAGCAGCTCAGCCGGGACAGGGTTTATCCATGAGCAGTTCTTC.

The V call is TRBV30, the J call TRBJ1-1; maybe TRBD1 (6 bases). This CDR3 has 13 residues. The germline V and J ends were trimmed by 2 bases and 11 bases, with 18 bases remaining between them. The germline CDR1 and CDR2 sequences are GTSNPN and SVGIG (reference sequence). CDR3 sequence reads: CAWSRQERGAAFF. In nucleotides, the CDR3 is TGTGCCTGGAGTCGACAGGAAAGAGGAGCGGCTTTCTTT.

The chain recombines TRBV19 with TRBJ2-3; 16 positions agree with TRBD2. This CDR3 is built from 19 residues. V gave up 5 bases and J gave up 2 bases; unmatched junction bases: 10. CDR1 and CDR2 (germline): LNHDA, SQIVND (reference sequence). CDR3 nucleotide sequence: TGTGCCAGTAGTTTCTCAGGGACTAGCGGGGGGGGATTCACAGATACGCAGTATTTT. Protein: CASSFSGTSGGGFTDTQYF.

The CDR3 DNA follows: TGCGCCAGCAGTGCTGGGGGGATAAGGGAGCAGTACTTC. Amino acid sequence: CASSAGGIREQYF. The chain is built from TRBV10-1 and TRBJ2-5, with D perhaps TRBD2 (6 bases). The CDR3 is 13 amino acids. V was trimmed by 4 bases and J by 11 bases, leaving 17 bases between them. Germline CDR1 is WNHNN and CDR2 is SYGVQD (reference sequence).

The chain joins TRBV27 to TRBJ2-7, with TRBD2 identical over 11 bases. Trimming took 6 bases from V and 2 from J; bases not matched to a gene: 6. This CDR3 is 15 amino acids long. Germline lookup yields CDR1 MNHEY and CDR2 SMNVEV (reference sequence). The CDR3 region is CASRAQTSGTYEQYF. Written as DNA, the CDR3 is TGTGCCAGCAGGGCCCAGACTAGCGGGACCTACGAGCAGTACTTC.

V and J are TRBV7-2 and TRBJ2-7; possible D gene TRBD2, 5 bases. This CDR3 region has 15 residues. V shed 0 bases and J shed 2 bases, with 11 bases lying between them. Germline values: CDR1 SGHTA, CDR2 FQGNSA. CDR3 bases: TGTGCCAGCAGCTTAGCGTACAGAGGGACCTACGAGCAGTACTTC. Its translation: CASSLAYRGTYEQYF.

This chain joins TRBV5-1 and TRBJ2-7, with TRBD1 identical over 7 bases. The CDR3 runs 14 residues. The trim removed 5 bases at V and 9 bases at J, leaving 14 bases unmatched. CDR1 is SGHRS and CDR2 is YFSETQ in the germline V gene. The CDR3 DNA is TGCGCCAGCAGTTTCCCGGGACAGCTTGTCGGGCAGTACTTC. This sequence encodes CASSFPGQLVGQYF.

The V call is TRBV7-3, the J call TRBJ1-1; D uncertain. CDR3 length: 15 amino acids. V was shortened by 0 bases and J by 3 bases, with 11 bases between the two germline ends. Germline V gene sequence: CDR1 SGHTA, CDR2 FQGTGA. CDR3 sequence reads: CASSLTSDGYTEAFF. In nucleotides, the CDR3 is TGTGCCAGCAGCTTAACATCAGACGGGTACACTGAAGCTTTCTTT. Combining the CDR3 with reference TRBV7-3 and TRBJ1-1 gives the whole variable domain GAGVSQTPSNKVTEKGKYVELRCDPISGHTALYWYRQSLGQGPEFLIYFQGTGAADDSGLPNDRFFAVRPEGSVSTLKIQRTERGDSAVYLCASSLTSDGYTEAFFGQGTRLTVV.